The T cell receptor (beta chain) under discussion was sequenced for a study of blood T cell repertoires in COVID-19. The V and J ends lost 3 bases and 5 bases, in that order; junction bases with no gene match: 4. CDR1 is SGHTA and CDR2 is FQGNSA in the germline V gene. The length of the CDR3 is 15 residues. Grouping used clinical history reported by participants in a survey and questionnaire. In Cohort 3, a recovered donor had either two negative PCRs, clearance, or symptom resolution. The repertoire was sequenced with immunoSEQ multiplex PCR; TCRdb's copy has only in-frame clones and lacks some. The repertoire holds about 310,000 clones, with around 90% as singletons.

The clonotype comes from a man between 60 and 75 years old who had recovered from COVID-19. J is TRBJ2-4 and V is TRBV7-2; 10 nucleotides align to TRBD1. Sequenced: PBMCs or T cells enriched from blood (not recorded which). CDR3 protein: CASSFWTGGQNIQYF. The CDR3 nucleotides read TGTGCCAGCAGCTTTTGGACAGGGGGACAAAACATTCAGTACTTC.